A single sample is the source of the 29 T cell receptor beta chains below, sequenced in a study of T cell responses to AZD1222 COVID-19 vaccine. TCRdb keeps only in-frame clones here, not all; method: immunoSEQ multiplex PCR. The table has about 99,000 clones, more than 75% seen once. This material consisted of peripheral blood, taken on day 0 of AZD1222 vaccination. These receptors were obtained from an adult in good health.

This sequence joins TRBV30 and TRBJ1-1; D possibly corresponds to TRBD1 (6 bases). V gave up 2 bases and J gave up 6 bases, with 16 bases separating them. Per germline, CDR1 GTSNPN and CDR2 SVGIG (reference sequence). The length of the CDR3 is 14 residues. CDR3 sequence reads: CAWSSEGGRAEAFF. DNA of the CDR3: TGTGCCTGGAGTTCAGAAGGGGGTCGGGCTGAAGCTTTCTTT.

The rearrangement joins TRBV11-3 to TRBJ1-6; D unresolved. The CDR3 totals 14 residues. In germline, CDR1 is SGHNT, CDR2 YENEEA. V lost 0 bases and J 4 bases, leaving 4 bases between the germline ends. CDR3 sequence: CASSLEGYNSPLHF. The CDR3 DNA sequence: TGTGCCAGCAGCTTAGAGGGGTATAATTCACCCCTCCACTTT. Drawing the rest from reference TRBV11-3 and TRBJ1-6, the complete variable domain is EAGVVQSPRYKIIEKKQPVAFWCNPISGHNTLYWYLQNLGQGPELLIRYENEEAVDDSQLPKDRFSAERLKGVDSTLKIQPAELGDSAVYLCASSLEGYNSPLHFGNGTRLTVT.

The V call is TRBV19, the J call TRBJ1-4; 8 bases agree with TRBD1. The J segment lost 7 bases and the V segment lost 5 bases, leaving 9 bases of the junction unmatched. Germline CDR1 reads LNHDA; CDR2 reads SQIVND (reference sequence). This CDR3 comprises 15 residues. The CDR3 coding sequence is TGTGCCAGTAGTCTAAGGACAGGGCTTCCTGAAAAACTGTTTTTT. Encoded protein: CASSLRTGLPEKLFF. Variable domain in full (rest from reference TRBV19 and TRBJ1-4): DGGITQSPKYLFRKEGQNVTLSCEQNLNHDAMYWYRQDPGQGLRLIYYSQIVNDFQKGDIAEGYSVSREKKESFPLTVTSAQKNPTAFYLCASSLRTGLPEKLFFGSGTQLSVL.

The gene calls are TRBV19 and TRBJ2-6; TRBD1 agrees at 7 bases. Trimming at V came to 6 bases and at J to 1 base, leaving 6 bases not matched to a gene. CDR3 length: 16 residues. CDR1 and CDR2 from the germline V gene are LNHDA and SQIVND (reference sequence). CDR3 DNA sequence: TGTGCCAGTAGCAGGGACAGCCTGTCTGGGGCCAACGTCCTGACTTTC. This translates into CASSRDSLSGANVLTF.

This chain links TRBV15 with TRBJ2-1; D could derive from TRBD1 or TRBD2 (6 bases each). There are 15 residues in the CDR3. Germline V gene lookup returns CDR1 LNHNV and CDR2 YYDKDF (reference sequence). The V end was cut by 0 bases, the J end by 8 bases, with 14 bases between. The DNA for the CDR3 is TGTGCCACCAGCAGAGATCGGACGGGGGCTCATGAGCAGTTCTTC. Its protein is CATSRDRTGAHEQFF.

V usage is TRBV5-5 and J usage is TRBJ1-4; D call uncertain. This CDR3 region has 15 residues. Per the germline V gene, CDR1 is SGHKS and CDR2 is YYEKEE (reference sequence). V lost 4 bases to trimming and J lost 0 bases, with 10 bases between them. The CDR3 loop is CASSLEQATNEKLFF. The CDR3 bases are TGTGCCAGCAGCCTGGAACAAGCAACTAATGAAAAACTGTTTTTT.

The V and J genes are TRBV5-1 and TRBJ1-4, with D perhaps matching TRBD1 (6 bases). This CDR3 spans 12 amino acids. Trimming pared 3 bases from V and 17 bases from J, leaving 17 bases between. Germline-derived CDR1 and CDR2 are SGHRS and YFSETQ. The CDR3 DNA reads TGCGCCAGCAGCTCTGGACAGTCGCGACCCTTTTTT. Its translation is CASSSGQSRPFF. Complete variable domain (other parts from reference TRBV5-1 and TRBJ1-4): KAGVTQTPRYLIKTRGQQVTLSCSPISGHRSVSWYQQTPGQGLQFLFEYFSETQRNKGNFPGRFSGRQFSNSRSEMNVSTLELGDSALYLCASSSGQSRPFFGSGTQLSVL.

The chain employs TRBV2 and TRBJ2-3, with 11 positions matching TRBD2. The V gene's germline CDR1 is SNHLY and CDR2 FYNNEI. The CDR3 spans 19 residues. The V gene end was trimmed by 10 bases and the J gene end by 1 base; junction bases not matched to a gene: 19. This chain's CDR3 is CATGRDGTSGNLGTDTQYF. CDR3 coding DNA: TGTGCCACCGGACGGGACGGGACTAGCGGTAACCTCGGCACAGATACGCAGTATTTT.

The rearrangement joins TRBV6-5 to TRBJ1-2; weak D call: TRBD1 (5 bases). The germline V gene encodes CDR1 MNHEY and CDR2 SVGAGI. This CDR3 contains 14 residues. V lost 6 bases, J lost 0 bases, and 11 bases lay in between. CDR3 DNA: TGTGCCAGCAGCGCCCTAGGGGCTAACTATGGCTACACCTTC. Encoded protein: CASSALGANYGYTF.

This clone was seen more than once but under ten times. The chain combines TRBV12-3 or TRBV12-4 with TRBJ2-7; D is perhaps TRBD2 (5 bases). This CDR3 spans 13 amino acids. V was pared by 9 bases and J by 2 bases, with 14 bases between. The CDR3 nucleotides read TGTGCCAGTTTAGCGCACGATACCTACGAGCAGTACTTC. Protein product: CASLAHDTYEQYF.

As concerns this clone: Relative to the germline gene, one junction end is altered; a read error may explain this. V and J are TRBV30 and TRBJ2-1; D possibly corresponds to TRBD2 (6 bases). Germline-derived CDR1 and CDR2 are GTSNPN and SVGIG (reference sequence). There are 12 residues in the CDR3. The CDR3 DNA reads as TGTGCCGGGAGGACTGAATACAATGAGCAGTTCTTC. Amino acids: CAGRTEYNEQFF.

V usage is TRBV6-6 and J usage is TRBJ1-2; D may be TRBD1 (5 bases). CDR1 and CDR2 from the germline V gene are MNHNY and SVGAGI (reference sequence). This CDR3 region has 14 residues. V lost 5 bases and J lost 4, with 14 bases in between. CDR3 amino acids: CASSTGRVFYGYTF. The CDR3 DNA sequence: TGTGCCAGCAGTACCGGCAGGGTTTTCTATGGCTACACCTTC.

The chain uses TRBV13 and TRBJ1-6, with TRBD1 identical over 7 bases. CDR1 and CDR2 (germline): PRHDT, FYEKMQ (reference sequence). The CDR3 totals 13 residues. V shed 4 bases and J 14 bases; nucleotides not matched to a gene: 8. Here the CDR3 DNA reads TGTGCCAGCAGCTCGACCCTGGACAGGTCCCTCCACTTT. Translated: CASSSTLDRSLHF. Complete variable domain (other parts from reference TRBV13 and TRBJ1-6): AAGVIQSPRHLIKEKRETATLKCYPIPRHDTVYWYQQGPGQDPQFLISFYEKMQSDKGSIPDRFSAQQFSDYHSELNMSSLELGDSALYFCASSSTLDRSLHFGNGTRLTVT.

The CDR3 here is CASSSGQLAHEQYF. CDR3 coding DNA: TGTGCCAGCAGCTCGGGACAACTCGCCCACGAGCAGTACTTC. This chain uses TRBV28 with TRBJ2-7; tentatively, D is TRBD1 (6 bases). Germline values: CDR1 MDHEN, CDR2 SYDVKM. The CDR3 totals 14 residues. Trimming removed 6 bases at V and 5 bases at J, with 17 bases between.

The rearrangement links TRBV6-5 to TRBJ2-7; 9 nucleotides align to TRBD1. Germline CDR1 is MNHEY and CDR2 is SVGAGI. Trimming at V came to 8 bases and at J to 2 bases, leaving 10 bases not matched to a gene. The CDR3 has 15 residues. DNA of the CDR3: TGTGCCAGCGCCCCCGCGGGACAGGGTACCTACGAGCAGTACTTC. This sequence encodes CASAPAGQGTYEQYF.

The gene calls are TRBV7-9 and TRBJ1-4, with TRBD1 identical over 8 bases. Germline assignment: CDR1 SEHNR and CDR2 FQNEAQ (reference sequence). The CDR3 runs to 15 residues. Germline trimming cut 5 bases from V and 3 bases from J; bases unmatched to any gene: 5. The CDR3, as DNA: TGTGCCAGCAGCCGGGGGACAGGAGCTAATGAAAAACTGTTTTTT. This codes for CASSRGTGANEKLFF.

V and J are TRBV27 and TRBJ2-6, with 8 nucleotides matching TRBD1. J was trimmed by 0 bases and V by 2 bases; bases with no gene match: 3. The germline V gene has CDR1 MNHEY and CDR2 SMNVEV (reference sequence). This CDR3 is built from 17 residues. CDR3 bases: TGTGCCAGCAGTTTAGGACAGGGAATCTCTGGGGCCAACGTCCTGACTTTC. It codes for CASSLGQGISGANVLTF.

The CDR3 nucleotides read TGTGCCAGCAGTGGATATGGACAGGGGGCCATTCAGCCCCAGCATTTT. Translating it yields CASSGYGQGAIQPQHF. The chain carries TRBV6-1 and TRBJ1-5; the match to TRBD1 covers 11 bases. V gave up 4 bases and J gave up 6 bases; unmatched junction bases: 8. The germline gives CDR1 MNHNS, CDR2 SASEGT. This CDR3 is built from 16 residues.

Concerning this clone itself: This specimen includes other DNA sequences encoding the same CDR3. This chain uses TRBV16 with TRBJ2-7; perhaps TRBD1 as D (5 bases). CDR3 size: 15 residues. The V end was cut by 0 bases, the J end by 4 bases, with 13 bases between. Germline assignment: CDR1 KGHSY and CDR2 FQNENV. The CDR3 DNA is TGTGCCAGCAGCCAATCGAGGCAGGGAATATACGAGCAGTACTTC. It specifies CASSQSRQGIYEQYF.

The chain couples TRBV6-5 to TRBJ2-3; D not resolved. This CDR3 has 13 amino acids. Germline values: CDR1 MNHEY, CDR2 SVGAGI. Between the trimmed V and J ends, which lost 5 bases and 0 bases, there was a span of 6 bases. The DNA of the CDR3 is TGTGCCAGCAGTAAGGACAGCACAGATACGCAGTATTTT. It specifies CASSKDSTDTQYF.

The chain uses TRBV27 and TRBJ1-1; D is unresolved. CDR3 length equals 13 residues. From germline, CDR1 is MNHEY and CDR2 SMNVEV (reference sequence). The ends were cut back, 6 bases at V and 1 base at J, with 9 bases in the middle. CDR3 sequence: CASRRAGNTEAFF. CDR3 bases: TGTGCCAGCAGGCGCGCAGGGAACACTGAAGCTTTCTTT.

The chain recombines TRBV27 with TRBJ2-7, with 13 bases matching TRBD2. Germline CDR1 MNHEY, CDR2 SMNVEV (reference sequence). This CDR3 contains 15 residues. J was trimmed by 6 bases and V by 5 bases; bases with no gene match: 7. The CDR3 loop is CASSELLAGGSEQYF. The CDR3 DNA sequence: TGTGCCAGCAGTGAGCTACTAGCGGGAGGGAGCGAGCAGTACTTC.

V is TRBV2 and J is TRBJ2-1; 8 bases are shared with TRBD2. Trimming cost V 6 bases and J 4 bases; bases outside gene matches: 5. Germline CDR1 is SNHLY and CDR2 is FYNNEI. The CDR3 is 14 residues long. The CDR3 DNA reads TGTGCCAGCAGCTTAGCGGGGTCGTACAATGAGCAGTTCTTC. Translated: CASSLAGSYNEQFF.

As DNA, the CDR3 is TGTGCCAGTAGTGAACTAGCGGCACGTTCAAACACCGGGGAGCTGTTTTTT. Protein sequence: CASSELAARSNTGELFF. This chain joins TRBV19 and TRBJ2-2, with TRBD2 identical over 8 bases. CDR1 LNHDA and CDR2 SQIVND come from the germline V gene (reference sequence). Trimming took 5 bases from V and 2 from J; bases not matched to a gene: 10. This CDR3 comprises 17 residues.

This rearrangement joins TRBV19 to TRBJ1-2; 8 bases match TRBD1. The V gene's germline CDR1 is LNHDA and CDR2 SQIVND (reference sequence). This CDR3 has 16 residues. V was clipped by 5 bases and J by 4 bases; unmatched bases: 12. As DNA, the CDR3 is TGTGCCAGTAGTTCAACCGGGACAGGATGGAGCTATGGCTACACCTTC. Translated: CASSSTGTGWSYGYTF. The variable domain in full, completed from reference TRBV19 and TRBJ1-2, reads DGGITQSPKYLFRKEGQNVTLSCEQNLNHDAMYWYRQDPGQGLRLIYYSQIVNDFQKGDIAEGYSVSREKKESFPLTVTSAQKNPTAFYLCASSSTGTGWSYGYTFGSGTRLTVV.

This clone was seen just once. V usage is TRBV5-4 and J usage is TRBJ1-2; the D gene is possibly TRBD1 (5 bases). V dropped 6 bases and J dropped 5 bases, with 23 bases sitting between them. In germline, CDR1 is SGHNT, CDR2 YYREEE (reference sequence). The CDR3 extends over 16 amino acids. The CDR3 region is CASTTTGGTIVYGYTF. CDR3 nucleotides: TGTGCCAGCACCACGACTGGGGGAACAATTGTATATGGCTACACCTTC.

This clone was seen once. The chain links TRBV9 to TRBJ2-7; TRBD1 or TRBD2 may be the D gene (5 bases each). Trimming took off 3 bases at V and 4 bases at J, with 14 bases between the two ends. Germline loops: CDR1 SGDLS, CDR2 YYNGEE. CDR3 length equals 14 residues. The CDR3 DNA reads TGTGCCAGCAGCGCCGGGGCGGAAGATTACGAGCAGTACTTC. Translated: CASSAGAEDYEQYF. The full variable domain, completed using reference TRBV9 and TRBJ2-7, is DSGVTQTPKHLITATGQRVTLRCSPRSGDLSVYWYQQSLDQGLQFLIQYYNGEERAKGNILERFSAQQFPDLHSELNLSSLELGDSALYFCASSAGAEDYEQYFGPGTRLTVT.

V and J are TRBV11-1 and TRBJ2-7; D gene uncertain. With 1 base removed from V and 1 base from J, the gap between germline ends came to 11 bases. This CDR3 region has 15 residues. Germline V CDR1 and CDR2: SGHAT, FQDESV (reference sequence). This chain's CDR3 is CASSLERKTSYEQYF. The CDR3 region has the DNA TGTGCCAGCAGCTTAGAGAGGAAGACGTCCTACGAGCAGTACTTC.

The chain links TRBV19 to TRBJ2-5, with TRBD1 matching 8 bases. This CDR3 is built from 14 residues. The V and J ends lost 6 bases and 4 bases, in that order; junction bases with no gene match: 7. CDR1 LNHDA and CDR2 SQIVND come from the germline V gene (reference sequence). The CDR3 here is CASSNTGGRETQYF. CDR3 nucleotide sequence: TGTGCCAGTAGCAATACAGGGGGACGAGAGACCCAGTACTTC.